This T cell receptor (beta chain) was profiled in a study of T cell changes during pregnancy in multiple sclerosis. The assay was immunoSEQ multiplex PCR, and TCRdb's table has in-frame clones only and misses some. The sample has 30,000 to 40,000 clones, around 93% seen once. This CDR3 spans 14 amino acids. J lost 6 bases, V lost 5 bases, and 3 bases had no gene match. Per the germline V gene, CDR1 is MNHNS and CDR2 is SASEGT. The clonotype was recovered from a female donor with multiple sclerosis, enrolled in a pregnancy study. V gene TRBV6-1 combines with J gene TRBJ2-1; 11 nucleotides agree with TRBD2. The sample here was CD4+ T cells from peripheral blood mononuclear cells, taken in the second trimester of pregnancy. The CDR3: CASSSSGGTNEQFF. The CDR3, as DNA: TGTGCCAGCAGTTCTAGCGGGGGGACCAATGAGCAGTTCTTC.